This paragraph covers one TCR beta chain sequence. This record belongs to a study of control samples from healthy donors and cancer patients. The CDR3 is made up of 21 amino acids. Germline V gives CDR1 SQVTM, CDR2 ANQGSEA. J gave up 4 bases and V 1 base, and 24 bases lay outside the gene matches. Sequenced by immunoSEQ multiplex PCR; TCRdb stores in-frame clones only, minus some. The sample yields about 80,000 clones, around 84% seen once. The source of this sequence is a man in his sixties with head and neck cancer. The rearrangement links TRBV29-1 to TRBJ2-5; 10 bases are shared with TRBD2. Sample: PBMCs. CDR3 bases: TGCAGCGTTGAAGTGATAGGACCGGAGGGTTTTAGCGGGAGGTTAACAGAGACCCAGTACTTC. Amino acid sequence: CSVEVIGPEGFSGRLTETQYF.